Listed below are T cell receptor beta chains from one sample, sequenced in a study of post-analysis software for immune sequencing data. TCRdb analysed the PCR reads with MiXCR anew, one entry per CDR3 protein. The data show just over 250,000 distinct CDR3 sequences, with roughly a third seen just once and more than 4% held by the top ten. Sequencing was performed on blood. These receptors came from a girl aged 5-17 years with multiple sclerosis. Both conserved end residues are trimmed from each CDR3.

length: 13; J: TRBJ2-6; V: TRBV29-1; CDR3: SVEDQDAGANVLT
length: 13; J: TRBJ1-5; V: TRBV24-1; CDR3: ATSDYGQGNQPQH
length: 11; J: TRBJ2-1; V: TRBV6-1; CDR3: ASNGGEAGEQF
length: 10; J: TRBJ1-1; V: TRBV11-2; CDR3: ATQGNKAEAF
length: 11; J: TRBJ2-5; V: TRBV12-3/TRBV12-4; CDR3: ASSFTSRETQY
length: 17; J: TRBJ2-7; V: TRBV2; CDR3: ASSRLNPLGLAGTYEQY
length: 12; J: TRBJ2-2; V: TRBV19; CDR3: ASSAVLGTGELF
length: 10; J: TRBJ1-1; V: TRBV5-6; CDR3: ASSSSSTEAF
length: 16; J: TRBJ2-7; V: TRBV4-2; CDR3: ASSMYLIGGERATEQY
length: 12; J: TRBJ1-2; V: TRBV20-1; CDR3: SISSGVQNYGYT
length: 13; J: TRBJ1-1; V: TRBV5-4; CDR3: ASSLGQAGGTEAF
length: 14; J: TRBJ2-1; V: TRBV14; CDR3: ASRRLSLVAGDEQF
length: 14; J: TRBJ2-6; V: TRBV10-3; CDR3: AISKSGGTGANVLT
length: 14; J: TRBJ2-1; V: TRBV27; CDR3: ASSSSGRARYNEQF
length: 16; J: TRBJ1-2; V: TRBV20-1; CDR3: SARDLLPTGGAWGGYT
length: 11; J: TRBJ1-2; V: TRBV29-1; CDR3: SVVGDRWEGYT
length: 13; J: TRBJ2-1; V: TRBV6-5; CDR3: ASKFSGSPYNEQF
length: 14; J: TRBJ2-1; V: TRBV7-8; CDR3: ASSLRLAGSDNEQF
length: 10; J: TRBJ2-4; V: TRBV27; CDR3: ASKSPGSIQY
length: 13; J: TRBJ2-3; V: TRBV20-1; CDR3: SAASASFSTDTQY
length: 12; J: TRBJ1-2; V: TRBV6-5; CDR3: ASSYSTPTGGYT
length: 12; J: TRBJ2-1; V: TRBV2; CDR3: ASRAEGVYNEQF
length: 14; J: TRBJ2-4; V: TRBV11-2; CDR3: ASSLVMGAAKNIQY
length: 10; J: NA; V: TRBV27; CDR3: ASWTSGYEQY
length: 11; J: TRBJ2-5; V: TRBV7-7; CDR3: ASSLADLETQY
length: 12; J: TRBJ2-3; V: TRBV6-4; CDR3: ASSSGRAFDTQY
length: 13; J: TRBJ2-1; V: TRBV20-1; CDR3: SARDRSSGRDEQF
length: 10; J: TRBJ1-1; V: TRBV3-1; CDR3: ASSQGSTEAF
length: 18; J: TRBJ2-3; V: TRBV11-2; CDR3: ASSLVPLTSGIIITDTQY
length: 13; J: TRBJ2-3; V: TRBV6-4; CDR3: ASSEGGVGADTQY
length: 10; J: NA; V: TRBV6-2/TRBV6-3; CDR3: ASGPTWGEQY
length: 12; J: TRBJ1-6; V: TRBV28; CDR3: ASRTGSCGSPLH
length: 12; J: TRBJ2-7; V: TRBV7-9; CDR3: ASSPGTPREEQY
length: 11; J: TRBJ2-5; V: TRBV7-8; CDR3: ASSLRSQETQY
length: 15; J: TRBJ1-6; V: TRBV21-1; CDR3: ASSRRDRGNFRSPLH
length: 15; J: TRBJ2-5; V: TRBV11-2; CDR3: ASKGWREKRRGETQY
length: 10; J: TRBJ2-3; V: TRBV29-1; CDR3: SVRQGTDTQY
length: 13; J: TRBJ2-1; V: TRBV9; CDR3: ASSVSVPQYNEQF
length: 14; J: TRBJ2-2; V: TRBV29-1; CDR3: SVEDGLAGGTGELF
length: 12; J: TRBJ2-1; V: TRBV10-3; CDR3: AISGRTDNNEQF
length: 13; J: TRBJ2-7; V: TRBV24-1; CDR3: ATSGVRDSSYEQY
length: 15; J: TRBJ2-3; V: TRBV7-2; CDR3: ASSLLGGSIGTDTQY
length: 11; J: TRBJ1-1; V: TRBV12-3/TRBV12-4; CDR3: ASSPDRGDEAF
length: 13; J: TRBJ1-2; V: TRBV7-9; CDR3: ASSPEREAPYGYT
length: 15; J: TRBJ2-2; V: TRBV11-2; CDR3: ASSISRLAVYTGELF
length: 12; J: TRBJ1-1; V: TRBV7-9; CDR3: ASSPEADGTEAF
length: 12; J: TRBJ2-5; V: TRBV6-2/TRBV6-3; CDR3: ASSSVALAGEQY
length: 14; J: TRBJ1-1; V: TRBV3-1; CDR3: ASSQDRRAWGTEAF
length: 14; J: TRBJ2-3; V: TRBV5-1; CDR3: ASSLEGGASTDAQY
length: 14; J: TRBJ2-1; V: TRBV14; CDR3: ASSQAAAGLYNEQF
length: 12; J: TRBJ1-6; V: TRBV25-1; CDR3: ASSEGMARSPLH
length: 11; J: TRBJ2-1; V: TRBV20-1; CDR3: SAREGSLGEQF
length: 13; J: TRBJ1-6; V: TRBV5-1; CDR3: ASSLRGGPGSPLH
length: 16; J: TRBJ1-1; V: TRBV6-5; CDR3: ASNYSIFPFPRANEAF
length: 13; J: TRBJ1-5; V: TRBV4-1; CDR3: ASSQVGHSNQPQH
length: 12; J: TRBJ1-5; V: TRBV6-5; CDR3: ASSSGVYNQPQH
length: 12; J: TRBJ1-2; V: TRBV25-1; CDR3: ASSEEGAAAGYT